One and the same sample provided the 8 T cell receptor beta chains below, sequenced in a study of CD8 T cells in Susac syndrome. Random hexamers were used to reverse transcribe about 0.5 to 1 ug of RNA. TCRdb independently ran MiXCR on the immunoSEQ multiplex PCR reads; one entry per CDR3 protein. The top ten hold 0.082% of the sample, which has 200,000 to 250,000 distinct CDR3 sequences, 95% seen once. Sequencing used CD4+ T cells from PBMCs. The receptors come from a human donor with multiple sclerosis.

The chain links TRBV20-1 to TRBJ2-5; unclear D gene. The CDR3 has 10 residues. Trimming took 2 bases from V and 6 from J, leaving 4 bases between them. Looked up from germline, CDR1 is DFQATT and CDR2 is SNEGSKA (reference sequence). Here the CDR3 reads CSARSQTQYF. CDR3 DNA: TGCAGTGCTAGAAGTCAGACCCAGTACTTC.

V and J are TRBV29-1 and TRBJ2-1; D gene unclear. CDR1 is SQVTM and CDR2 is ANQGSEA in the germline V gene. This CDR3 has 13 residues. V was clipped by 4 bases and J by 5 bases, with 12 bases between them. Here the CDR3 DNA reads TGCAGCGTTGTGGGGTGGGCCAACAATGAGCAGTTCTTC. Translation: CSVVGWANNEQFF.

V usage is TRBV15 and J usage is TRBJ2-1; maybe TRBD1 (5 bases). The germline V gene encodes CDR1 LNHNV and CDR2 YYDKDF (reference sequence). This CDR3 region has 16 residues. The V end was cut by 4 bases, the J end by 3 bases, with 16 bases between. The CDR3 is CATSKAETAIYNEQFF. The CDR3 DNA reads TGTGCCACCAGCAAAGCCGAGACAGCGATCTACAATGAGCAGTTCTTC.

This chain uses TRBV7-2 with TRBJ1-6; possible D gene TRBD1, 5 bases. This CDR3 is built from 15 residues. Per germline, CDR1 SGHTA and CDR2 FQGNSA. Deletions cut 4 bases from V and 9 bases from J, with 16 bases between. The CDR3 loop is CASSSVWGEGSPLHF. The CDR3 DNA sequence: TGTGCCAGCAGCTCCGTGTGGGGCGAGGGTTCACCCCTCCACTTT.

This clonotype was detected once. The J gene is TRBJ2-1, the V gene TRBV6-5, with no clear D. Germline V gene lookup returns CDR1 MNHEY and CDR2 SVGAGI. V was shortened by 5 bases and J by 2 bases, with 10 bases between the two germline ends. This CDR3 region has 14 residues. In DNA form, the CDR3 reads TGTGCCAGCAGTCATGATAGACCCTACAATGAGCAGTTCTTC. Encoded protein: CASSHDRPYNEQFF.

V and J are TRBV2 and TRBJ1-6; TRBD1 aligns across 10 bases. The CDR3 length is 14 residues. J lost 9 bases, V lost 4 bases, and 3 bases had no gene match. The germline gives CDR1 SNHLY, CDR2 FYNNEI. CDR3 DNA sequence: TGTGCCAGCAGTGTGGGACAGGGGAGTTCACCCCTCCACTTT. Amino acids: CASSVGQGSSPLHF.

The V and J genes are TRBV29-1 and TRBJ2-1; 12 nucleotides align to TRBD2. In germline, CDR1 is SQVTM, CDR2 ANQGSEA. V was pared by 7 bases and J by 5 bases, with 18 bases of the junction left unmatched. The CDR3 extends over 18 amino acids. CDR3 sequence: CSAYGLAGGRSRHNEQFF. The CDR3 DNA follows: TGCAGCGCCTATGGCCTAGCGGGGGGGCGTAGTAGGCACAATGAGCAGTTCTTC.

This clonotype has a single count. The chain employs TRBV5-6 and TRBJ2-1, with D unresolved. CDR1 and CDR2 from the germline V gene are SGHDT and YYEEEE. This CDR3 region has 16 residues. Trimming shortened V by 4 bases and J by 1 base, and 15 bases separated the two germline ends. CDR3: CASSTRTLGSYNEQFF. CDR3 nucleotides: TGTGCCAGCAGCACAAGGACCCTCGGATCCTACAATGAGCAGTTCTTC. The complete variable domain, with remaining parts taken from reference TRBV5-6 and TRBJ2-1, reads DAGVTQSPTHLIKTRGQQVTLRCSPKSGHDTVSWYQQALGQGPQFIFQYYEEEERQRGNFPDRFSGHQFPNYSSELNVNALLLGDSALYLCASSTRTLGSYNEQFFGPGTRLTVL.